The T cell receptor (beta chain) under discussion was sequenced for a study of shared clonotypes between healthy human individuals (dated by TCRdb to 2019 to 2021). Study-level background: The cohort comprised two women and three men aged 18 to 49 years. For each donor, three plates each were used for CD4 naive and CD4 memory, two plates were used for CD8 naive, and one plate was used for CD8 memory. The study deeply sequenced blood TCR repertoires of five healthy adults to estimate repertoire size and the extent of clonotype sharing between individuals. Libraries were prepared and TCR repertoires were sequenced by different laboratories using diverse techniques, in order to increase sequencing depth and limit assay-specific biases. Between about 0.94 and 10 billion PBMCs per donor were obtained by leukapheresis. The study at large found these results: Clonotypes shared by all four sorted-subset donors showed higher generation probabilities than non-shared clonotypes. Incomplete sequencing was indicated by rarefaction of sorted-subset datasets, despite the large sequencing depth. Pairwise subsampling indicated that sequencing depth was expected to affect the degree of clonotype sharing among donors. When a handful of donors were compared, the shared fraction of clonotypes was about 5% for naive CD4, around 3.6% for naive CD8, roughly 2.5% for memory CD4, and 0.3% to 0.5% for memory CD8. The small number of donors limited the genetic and exposure-history diversity represented. Only blood was sampled, and tissue TCR repertoires likely differ from those in blood. Larger estimated clonotype richness was generally found for naive subsets than for memory subsets.

The donors were healthy, HIV-negative adults with no recently reported acute infections or vaccinations. Every donor was a Caucasian adult living in Nashville, Tennessee, USA. CD4+ T cells were enriched by magnetic negative selection; naive cells were then positively selected on CD45RA, and the negative fraction formed the memory subset. After blood collection by leukapheresis, PBMCs were isolated using Ficoll-Histopaque density gradient centrifugation and then cryopreserved in the vapor phase of liquid nitrogen. Analytical flow cytometry was used to check the purity and quantity of each magnetically sorted T cell population. Genomic DNA was isolated from each sorted fraction and quantified by UV absorbance on a Nanodrop 2000c. Using the deep immunoSEQ assay, multiplex PCR amplified TCR CDR3 regions from genomic DNA. Extracted genomic DNA from each cell subset was spread evenly across all wells of several immunoSEQ 96-well plates, with each plate serving as a replicate. For sorted subsets, each replicate PCR was loaded with roughly 0.2 ug genomic DNA, equivalent to some 27,000 T cell genomes. The purified libraries were quantified using a Qubit 3.0 fluorometer, sized with a Bioanalyzer 2100, and then quantified again using the KAPA Library Quantification kit. A separate single-read 150-cycle Illumina NextSeq 550 flow cell was used to sequence each immunoSEQ 96-well plate. In the authors' own workflow: Because the immunoSEQ output held only junctional sequences and lacked quality scores, the filtering could not match the filtering applied to full-length reads. To assign V/J genes and CDR3, sequences were annotated using PyIR, a Python wrapper for IgBLAST v1.9, with IMGT germline references. Reads with weak V/J assignments (E-value above 1e-6), missing CDR3, stop codons, out-of-frame junctions, or ambiguous translated residues were removed. V3J clonotypes were defined as sequences sharing an identical inferred V gene, J gene, and CDR3 amino acid sequence. Percentage overlap between repertoires was computed as shared unique clonotypes divided by the size of the smaller repertoire. Repertoire richness was assessed with RTK rarefaction, the Chao1 estimator, and Recon v2.1 estimates of unobserved clonotypes. Generation probabilities were computed with OLGA for all TCRbeta clonotypes obtained by the gDNA method from a handful of donors. TCRdb retrieved this table from immuneACCESS and kept in-frame rearrangements only. Not all clones are present; in checked studies, unresolved V genes account for under half, and no reason is known for the remainder. Clonal size and the V and J genes are those of that table, whereas D and trimming came from the DNA. The sample profile shows some 2,000,000 clones; approximately 94% of them were found once. Approximately 0.13% of the sample lies in the top ten.

Comments on this clone: Its antigen remains undetermined. No qualities accompany the bases; no much larger clone lies one base away.

Taken from the germline V gene, the CDR1 and CDR2 loops are SGHDT and YYEEEE. Trimming leaves V shorter by 4 bases and J shorter by 2 bases, with the junction holding 9 bases beyond the gene matches. The CDR3 contains 16 residues, cysteine and phenylalanine counted. Only the CDR3 portion is preserved as DNA: 48 bases, with reading frame beginning at the first base. Recombination joined TRBV5-6 with TRBJ1-2, with 9 bases in between that match TRBD1. This sequence was found in a young man in good health. The sequencing sample was made of naive CD4+ T cells sorted from blood. The meaning of the sample's cell subset or site label: CD45RA+ positively selected. The CDR3 amino acid sequence is: CASSAYAGTGNYGYTF. The nucleotide sequence is given as TGTGCCAGCAGCGCGTACGCCGGGACAGGGAACTATGGCTACACCTTC.